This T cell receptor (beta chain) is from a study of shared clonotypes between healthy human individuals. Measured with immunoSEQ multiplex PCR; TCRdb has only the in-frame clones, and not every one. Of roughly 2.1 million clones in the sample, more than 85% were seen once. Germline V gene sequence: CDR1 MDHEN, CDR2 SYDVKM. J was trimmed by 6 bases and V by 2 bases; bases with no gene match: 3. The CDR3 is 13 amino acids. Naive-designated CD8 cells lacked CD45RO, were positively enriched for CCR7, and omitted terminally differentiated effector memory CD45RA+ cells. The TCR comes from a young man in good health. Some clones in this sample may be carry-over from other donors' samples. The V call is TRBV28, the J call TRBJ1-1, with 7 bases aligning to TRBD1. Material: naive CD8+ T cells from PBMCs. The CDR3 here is CASSLLRGPEAFF. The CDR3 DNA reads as TGTGCCAGCAGTTTACTAAGGGGGCCTGAAGCTTTCTTT.